This T cell receptor (beta chain) derives from a study of shared clonotypes between healthy human individuals. Study-wide results and limits: Naive CD4 clonotype sharing across several donors was about 5%. It was expected that sequencing depth would affect clonotype sharing among donors. On the whole, naive subsets had larger estimated richness than memory subsets had.

CDR1 is SGHTA and CDR2 is FQGNSA in the germline V gene. CDR3 length: 12 residues. The V end lost 2 bases, the J end lost 10 bases, and 9 bases lay between the germline ends. Naive CD8 cells lacked CD45RO and underwent positive selection for CCR7, leaving out terminally differentiated effector memory CD45RA+ cells. Details on this clone: What it binds is not known.

The authors distributed each subset's genomic DNA evenly over several immunoSEQ plates. Libraries were prepared by immunoSEQ multiplex PCR; TCRdb keeps only in-frame clonotypes and omits some of them. This repertoire shows around 2,100,000 clones, roughly 95% found once; its top ten account for roughly 1.2%. The source of this sequence is a young man in good health. Source material: naive CD8+ T cells sorted from blood. The genes are TRBV7-2 and TRBJ2-4; no clear D gene. The CDR3 is CASSLRGPIQYF. The CDR3, as DNA: TGTGCCAGCAGCTTACGTGGGCCTATTCAGTACTTC.